Listed below are T cell receptor beta chains from one sample, sequenced in a study of cytomegalovirus exposure and HLA in healthy donors. Clones were read by immunoSEQ multiplex PCR, and TCRdb kept only the in-frame ones, dropping some. The sample carries around 90,000 clones, 70% to 85% recorded once. Material: PBMCs. The receptors were gathered from a human donor in good health. CDR3s include the opening cysteine and the closing phenylalanine or tryptophan. The D gene is left open where the match is weak.

d_call: TRBD1; v_call: TRBV11-2; j_call: TRBJ1-5; cdr3_aa: CASSSGQGAPSNQPQHF; cdr3_nt: TGTGCCAGCAGCTCGGGACAGGGGGCGCCTAGCAATCAGCCCCAGCATTTT
d_call: TRBD1; v_call: TRBV5-6; j_call: TRBJ2-5; cdr3_aa: CASSLQGRETQYF; cdr3_nt: TGTGCCAGCAGCCTACAGGGGAGAGAGACCCAGTACTTC
d_call: .; v_call: TRBV7-2; j_call: TRBJ1-6; cdr3_aa: CASSLAHQGSPLHF; cdr3_nt: TGTGCCAGCAGCTTAGCGCACCAGGGTTCACCCCTCCACTTT
d_call: TRBD1; v_call: TRBV5-4; j_call: TRBJ1-1; cdr3_aa: CASSLVEQGARAFF; cdr3_nt: TGTGCCAGCAGCTTGGTCGAACAGGGGGCTCGGGCTTTCTTT
d_call: .; v_call: TRBV2; j_call: TRBJ2-5; cdr3_aa: CASSEAGRSQETQYF; cdr3_nt: TGTGCCAGCAGTGAAGCGGGCAGAAGCCAAGAGACCCAGTACTTC
d_call: TRBD2; v_call: TRBV7-2; j_call: TRBJ2-3; cdr3_aa: CASSLAPAGGSDTQYF; cdr3_nt: TGTGCCAGCAGCTTAGCGCCAGCGGGAGGCTCAGATACGCAGTATTTT
d_call: TRBD2; v_call: TRBV11-2; j_call: TRBJ2-7; cdr3_aa: CASSWAGAYEQYF; cdr3_nt: TGTGCCAGCAGCTGGGCGGGGGCCTACGAGCAGTACTTC
d_call: TRBD2; v_call: TRBV7-6; j_call: TRBJ2-3; cdr3_aa: CASSSLAGGPDTQYF; cdr3_nt: TGTGCCAGCAGCTCCTTAGCGGGAGGGCCAGATACGCAGTATTTT
d_call: TRBD2; v_call: TRBV2; j_call: TRBJ2-1; cdr3_aa: CASSDQGLAVYNEQFF; cdr3_nt: TGTGCCAGCAGTGACCAAGGACTAGCGGTGTACAATGAGCAGTTCTTC
d_call: TRBD2; v_call: TRBV28; j_call: TRBJ2-7; cdr3_aa: CASSPPVRGRLYF; cdr3_nt: TGTGCCAGCAGTCCCCCCGTTCGCGGGAGGTTGTACTTC